Listed below are T cell receptor beta chains from one sample, sequenced in a study of blood T cell repertoires in COVID-19. The assay was immunoSEQ multiplex PCR, and TCRdb's table has in-frame clones only and misses some. Of fewer than 350,000 clones in the sample, about 91% are singletons; the top ten hold approximately 9.4%. Source material: PBMCs or T cells enriched from blood (not recorded which). These receptors all come from a woman in her forties who had recovered from COVID-19. Both conserved end residues are part of each CDR3. D genes are given only for firm matches. Some rows have no size entry. The others give once, few or many, or a class for an expanded clone.

v_gene,d_gene,abundance,j_gene,CDR3aa,CDR3nt
TRBV28,TRBD1,-,TRBJ1-2,CASHDRDANYGYTF,TGTGCCAGCCATGACAGGGACGCTAACTATGGCTACACCTTC
TRBV7-9,-,-,TRBJ2-2,CASSLETRSTGELFF,TGTGCCAGCAGCTTAGAAACTAGGAGCACCGGGGAGCTGTTTTTT
TRBV18,TRBD2,once,TRBJ2-7,CASSSRTSDLYEQYF,TGTGCCAGCTCATCCCGGACTAGCGACCTCTACGAGCAGTACTTC
TRBV3-1/TRBV3-2,TRBD2,-,TRBJ2-7,CASSQGTSFNYEQYF,TGTGCCAGCAGCCAAGGGACTAGCTTTAACTACGAGCAGTACTTC
TRBV3-1/TRBV3-2,-,-,TRBJ2-7,CASSQVAGGEQYF,TGTGCCAGCAGCCAAGTAGCCGGGGGCGAGCAGTACTTC
TRBV28,-,few,TRBJ2-1,CASSFPGQGEQFF,TGTGCCAGCAGTTTTCCGGGTCAGGGTGAGCAGTTCTTC
TRBV18,TRBD1,-,TRBJ2-7,CASSPGQELDEQYF,TGTGCCAGCTCACCAGGACAGGAACTAGACGAGCAGTACTTC
TRBV7-7,TRBD2,-,TRBJ2-1,CASSPRGTSGGLYNEQFF,TGTGCTAGCAGCCCGCGGGGTACTAGCGGGGGACTCTACAATGAGCAGTTCTTC
TRBV19,TRBD2,-,TRBJ2-7,CASSTGEGHYEQYF,TGTGCCAGTAGTACGGGGGAGGGTCACTACGAGCAGTACTTC
TRBV11-3,-,-,TRBJ2-3,CASSLDADTQYF,TGTGCCAGCAGCTTAGACGCAGATACGCAGTATTTT
TRBV27,TRBD2,once,TRBJ2-2,CASSPPSGRATGELFF,TGTGCCAGCTCCCCCCCTAGCGGGAGGGCCACCGGGGAGCTGTTTTTT
TRBV29-1,TRBD1,once,TRBJ2-3,CSAGQGSTDTQYF,TGCAGCGCCGGACAGGGTAGCACAGATACGCAGTATTTT
TRBV5-6,TRBD1,-,TRBJ1-1,CASSLNKDREAFF,TGTGCCAGCAGCTTGAACAAGGACAGGGAAGCTTTCTTT
TRBV5-4,TRBD2,-,TRBJ2-3,CASSFDGGGTDTQYF,TGTGCCAGCAGCTTCGACGGGGGGGGCACAGATACGCAGTATTTT
TRBV2,TRBD1,-,TRBJ1-4,CASRGQGLEKLFF,TGTGCCAGCAGGGGACAGGGGCTTGAAAAACTGTTTTTT
TRBV4-2,-,-,TRBJ1-5,CASSQDNYSNQPQHF,TGTGCCAGCAGCCAGGACAACTATAGCAATCAGCCCCAGCATTTT
TRBV11-2,-,once,TRBJ1-1,CASSTRTSSNTEAFF,TGTGCCAGCAGCACCCGGACAAGCTCAAACACTGAAGCTTTCTTT
TRBV14,-,-,TRBJ1-1,CASSQDRGRLTEAFF,TGTGCCAGCAGCCAAGATCGGGGTCGGTTGACTGAAGCTTTCTTT
TRBV3-1/TRBV3-2,TRBD1,-,TRBJ1-4,CASSQGGEGAREKLFF,TGTGCCAGCAGCCAAGGGGGAGAGGGGGCTCGTGAAAAACTGTTTTTT
TRBV19,-,-,TRBJ2-7,CASKIQGGAYEQYF,TGTGCCAGTAAAATCCAGGGGGGTGCCTACGAGCAGTACTTC
TRBV19,-,-,TRBJ2-7,CASSITGYSYEQYF,TGTGCCAGTAGTATTACAGGCTACTCCTACGAGCAGTACTTC
TRBV24-1,-,-,TRBJ2-1,CATSDPYNEQFF,TGTGCCACCAGTGATCCTTACAATGAGCAGTTCTTC
TRBV24-1,-,-,TRBJ1-2,CATSDFPTNYGYTF,TGTGCCACCAGTGATTTTCCCACAAACTATGGCTACACCTTC
TRBV29-1,TRBD2,-,TRBJ2-7,CSVHRGVGEQYF,TGCAGCGTCCACCGGGGGGTTGGGGAGCAGTACTTC
TRBV5-5,TRBD1,-,TRBJ2-5,CASSLVVTGGAETQYF,TGTGCCAGCAGCTTGGTTGTGACAGGGGGCGCGGAGACCCAGTACTTC
TRBV4-3,TRBD1,-,TRBJ1-2,CASSQDGGTGANYGYTF,TGCGCCAGCAGCCAAGATGGAGGGACAGGAGCAAACTATGGCTACACCTTC
TRBV12-3/TRBV12-4,-,-,TRBJ2-7,CASSLAREQYF,TGTGCCAGCAGTTTAGCTCGCGAGCAGTACTTC
TRBV28,TRBD1,-,TRBJ1-5,CASRRTGDALGRAQHF,TGTGCCAGCAGAAGGACAGGGGACGCCCTGGGAAGAGCCCAGCATTTT
TRBV5-6,-,-,TRBJ2-2,CASSLATGGGGTGELFF,TGTGCCAGCAGCTTGGCCACAGGTGGGGGAGGCACCGGGGAGCTGTTTTTT
TRBV19,TRBD1,-,TRBJ1-2,CASSIEGARYGYTF,TGTGCCAGTAGTATTGAGGGGGCGAGGTATGGCTACACCTTC
TRBV5-5,TRBD1,-,TRBJ2-7,CASSLDGTAPYEQYF,TGTGCCAGCAGCTTGGACGGGACAGCTCCCTACGAGCAGTACTTC
TRBV11-2,-,once,TRBJ1-1,CASSTTEDTEAFF,TGTGCCAGCAGCACGACAGAAGACACTGAAGCTTTCTTT
TRBV4-3,TRBD1,-,TRBJ2-1,CASSQDGGQGYNEQFF,TGCGCCAGCAGCCAAGATGGAGGACAGGGCTACAATGAGCAGTTCTTC
TRBV9,TRBD1,-,TRBJ2-1,CASSVGGQGAREQFF,TGTGCCAGCAGCGTAGGGGGTCAGGGGGCGAGGGAGCAGTTCTTC